The sequence of this TCR beta chain was determined in a study of T-cell reconstitution after alpha-beta-depleted transplantation in children. This clonotype has more than one count but fewer than ten. Its antigen is not known. Unique molecular identifiers were incorporated during preparation of the TCRbeta library. TCRdb processed the PCR reads anew with MiXCR; each CDR3 protein has one entry. The table shows 500,000 or so distinct CDR3 sequences, with 9.5% to 12% occurring only once. Germline values: CDR1 MNHEY, CDR2 SVGAGI. CDR3 length: 18 amino acids. J lost 3 bases, V lost 0 bases, and 10 bases had no gene match. Study-level points and caveats: By one year post-transplant, T-cell counts and diversity largely arose from T cells that were newly produced. About two months after transplant, alpha-beta T cells reportedly came from several hundred expanded graft clones. TCRbeta diversity was high at day 60 in some patients (a result of surviving recipient T cells and thymic progenitors).

This clonotype was sampled from a female patient aged 2-10 years who had a stem cell transplant for aplastic anemia, so the T cells may come from the graft donor. The sequences come from PBMCs, mostly from graft donor cells, collected 180 days after TCRalphabeta/CD19-depleted stem cell transplant. The chain carries TRBV6-5 and TRBJ2-7; 11 bases are a match to TRBD2. CDR3 amino acids: CASSYSTSGIPPGYEQYF. The CDR3 DNA reads as TGTGCCAGCAGTTACTCGACTAGCGGGATCCCCCCGGGCTACGAGCAGTACTTC.